The 27 T cell receptor beta chains below come from one sample, sequenced in a study of radiotherapy plus CTLA-4 blockade in lung cancer. The assay was immunoSEQ multiplex PCR, and TCRdb's table has in-frame clones only and misses some. This sample has approximately 44,000 clones; 60% to 80% occur once, and the top ten carry around 7.7%. The sequencing here drew on peripheral blood, taken from a patient treated with radiotherapy plus ipilimumab. All receptors derive from a human donor with non-small cell lung cancer who had stable disease on radiotherapy plus ipilimumab.

The CDR3 spells CASSYRGSAGYTF. The CDR3 region has the DNA TGTGCCAGCAGTTACAGGGGTTCTGCCGGCTACACCTTC. V usage is TRBV6-5 and J usage is TRBJ1-2; D is perhaps TRBD1 (5 bases). The germline V gene has CDR1 MNHEY and CDR2 SVGAGI. The CDR3 spans 13 residues. The V end lost 2 bases, the J end lost 8 bases, and 12 bases lay between the germline ends.

The chain joins TRBV19 to TRBJ1-5; unclear D gene. CDR3 size: 15 residues. The germline V gene has CDR1 LNHDA and CDR2 SQIVND (reference sequence). Trimming shortened V by 1 base and J by 4 bases, and 11 bases separated the two germline ends. CDR3 residues: CASSIARARNQPQHF. CDR3 sequence (DNA): TGTGCCAGTAGTATAGCAAGGGCAAGAAATCAGCCCCAGCATTTT.

The chain carries TRBV2 and TRBJ2-2; 8 bases map to TRBD2. Germline V CDR1 and CDR2: SNHLY, FYNNEI. This CDR3 has 17 amino acids. The V segment lost 4 bases and the J segment 5 bases; nucleotides outside the gene matches: 12. The chain's CDR3 is CASSAGAAGALTGELFF. CDR3 nucleotides: TGTGCCAGCAGTGCAGGAGCAGCGGGGGCCCTAACCGGGGAGCTGTTTTTT.

The chain recombines TRBV7-3 with TRBJ2-1, with D unresolved. V lost 5 bases and J lost 8, with 19 bases in between. Germline-derived CDR1 and CDR2 are SGHTA and FQGTGA. This CDR3 comprises 15 residues. The CDR3 nucleotides read TGTGCCAGCAGCCCCGGGCCCGGCTTACTTTATGAGCAGTTCTTC. It translates to CASSPGPGLLYEQFF.

The chain combines TRBV28 with TRBJ2-7, with 13 nucleotides matching TRBD2. The CDR3 is 17 amino acids. The J segment lost 2 bases and the V segment lost 6 bases, leaving 10 bases of the junction unmatched. Germline CDR1 and CDR2: MDHEN and SYDVKM. CDR3 region: CASRPPTSGGLPYEQYF. The CDR3 nucleotides are TGTGCCAGCAGACCGCCGACTAGCGGGGGGCTCCCCTACGAGCAGTACTTC.

The chain uses TRBV28 and TRBJ2-2, with D perhaps assigned TRBD1 or TRBD2 (5 bases each). V lost 8 bases to trimming and J lost 7 bases, with 11 bases between them. CDR3 length: 12 residues. The V gene's germline CDR1 is MDHEN and CDR2 SYDVKM. The CDR3 coding sequence is TGTGCCAGCGGCGAGGGGTTCGGGGAGCTGTTTTTT. Translated: CASGEGFGELFF.

The V call is TRBV5-1, the J call TRBJ2-3; D unresolved. V was clipped by 2 bases and J by 0 bases, with 10 bases between them. Germline V gives CDR1 SGHRS, CDR2 YFSETQ. CDR3 length equals 15 residues. The CDR3 here is CASSLRADSTDTQYF. As DNA, the CDR3 is TGCGCCAGCAGCTTAAGGGCCGATAGCACAGATACGCAGTATTTT.

The chain employs TRBV11-3 and TRBJ1-1, with D perhaps TRBD1 (5 bases). Germline-derived CDR1 and CDR2 are SGHNT and YENEEA. V was pared by 4 bases and J by 8 bases, with 11 bases between. This CDR3 contains 12 residues. The CDR3 loop is CASSSSGEEAFF. The DNA of the CDR3 is TGTGCCAGCAGCTCCTCGGGGGAGGAAGCTTTCTTT.

The J gene is TRBJ2-5, the V gene TRBV18; 8 bases are a match to TRBD2. CDR1 is KGHSH, CDR2 LQKENI, per germline. With V trimmed by 2 bases and J by 3 bases, 11 bases remained unmatched. The CDR3 runs to 17 residues. DNA for the CDR3: TGTGCCAGCTCACCAAGCGGGGGCCCCGGCGGTAAAGAGACCCAGTACTTC. Translation gives CASSPSGGPGGKETQYF.

The gene calls are TRBV9 and TRBJ1-1; 7 nucleotides line up with TRBD1. The CDR3 covers 14 residues. Germline loops: CDR1 SGDLS, CDR2 YYNGEE. V was clipped by 2 bases and J by 3 bases; unmatched bases: 4. The CDR3: CASSVEGAYTEAFF. In DNA form, the CDR3 reads TGTGCCAGCAGCGTCGAGGGGGCTTACACTGAAGCTTTCTTT.

V and J are TRBV21-1 and TRBJ1-1. TRBV21-1 is shown as a pseudogene. The CDR3 runs to 15 residues. The CDR3 region is CASSKEPGPYDEAFF. In DNA, the CDR3 is TGTGCCAGCAGCAAAGAGCCGGGACCCTACGATGAAGCTTTCTTT.

The gene calls are TRBV11-2 and TRBJ2-7, with D hard to call. V was trimmed by 4 bases and J by 1 base, leaving 11 bases between them. This CDR3 contains 14 residues. Germline CDR1 is SGHAT and CDR2 is FQNNGV. This CDR3 is CASSSPGSSYEQYF. The CDR3, as DNA: TGTGCCAGCAGCTCCCCCGGGTCTTCCTACGAGCAGTACTTC.

The chain is built from TRBV9 and TRBJ2-1; 8 nucleotides align to TRBD2. The CDR3 covers 15 residues. V was clipped by 0 bases and J by 4 bases; unmatched bases: 3. Germline values: CDR1 SGDLS, CDR2 YYNGEE. The CDR3 DNA is TGTGCCAGCAGCGTAGGACTAGCGACGTACAATGAGCAGTTCTTC. Protein sequence: CASSVGLATYNEQFF.

J is TRBJ2-1 and V is TRBV9, with 13 bases aligning to TRBD2. The V gene end was trimmed by 4 bases and the J gene end by 9 bases; junction bases not matched to a gene: 7. CDR1 is SGDLS, CDR2 YYNGEE, per germline. CDR3 length equals 15 residues. The CDR3 region is CASSLLAGGPAEQFF. CDR3 DNA sequence: TGTGCCAGCAGCTTACTAGCGGGGGGGCCGGCTGAGCAGTTCTTC.

The chain combines TRBV9 with TRBJ2-6, with no clear D. The CDR3 consists of 15 residues. CDR1 and CDR2 (germline): SGDLS, YYNGEE. The ends were cut back, 0 bases at V and 1 base at J, with 5 bases in the middle. CDR3: CASSVGPSGANVLTF. The CDR3, as DNA: TGTGCCAGCAGCGTAGGGCCATCTGGGGCCAACGTCCTGACTTTC.

The J gene is TRBJ1-1, the V gene TRBV18; D gene uncertain. Germline CDR1 reads KGHSH; CDR2 reads LQKENI. The CDR3 is 13 residues long. V lost 5 bases and J lost 4, with 11 bases in between. The CDR3 protein is CASSNRLGTEAFF. CDR3 sequence (DNA): TGTGCCAGCTCAAACCGTTTGGGCACTGAAGCTTTCTTT.

The chain couples TRBV6-1 to TRBJ1-5; D uncertain. The V gene lost 4 bases and the J gene lost 2 bases, with 6 bases spanning the gap. Germline V gene lookup returns CDR1 MNHNS and CDR2 SASEGT. The length of the CDR3 is 13 residues. The CDR3 loop is CASSGSGNQPQHF. The CDR3 nucleotides read TGTGCCAGCAGTGGATCCGGCAATCAGCCCCAGCATTTT.

This chain joins TRBV2 and TRBJ2-3, with a weak D call TRBD1 (6 bases). The V end lost 5 bases, the J end lost 3 bases, and 15 bases lay between the germline ends. Per the germline V gene, CDR1 is SNHLY and CDR2 is FYNNEI. There are 15 residues in the CDR3. The CDR3 protein is CASSKQGWGTDTQYF. The CDR3 DNA is TGTGCCAGCAGTAAACAGGGATGGGGTACAGATACGCAGTATTTT.

This chain joins TRBV2 and TRBJ2-7, with TRBD1 identical over 8 bases. CDR1 and CDR2 from the germline V gene are SNHLY and FYNNEI. CDR3 length equals 14 residues. V lost 6 bases to trimming and J lost 6 bases; unmatched junction nucleotides: 10. In DNA, the CDR3 is TGTGCCAGCAGAAGGGACAGGACTGTTACCGAGCAGTACTTC. The encoded protein is CASRRDRTVTEQYF.

The chain uses TRBV6-5 and TRBJ2-7, with D tentatively TRBD1 (6 bases). The CDR3 is 12 residues long. The V and J ends lost 4 bases and 4 bases respectively, with 8 bases between them. Looked up from germline, CDR1 is MNHEY and CDR2 is SVGAGI. The CDR3 reads CASSSQGYEQYF. For the CDR3, the DNA is TGTGCCAGCAGTTCGCAGGGGTACGAGCAGTACTTC.

V is TRBV10-3 and J is TRBJ1-1, with 7 nucleotides matching TRBD1. CDR3 size: 16 residues. The V segment lost 11 bases and the J segment 0 bases; nucleotides outside the gene matches: 15. From germline, CDR1 is ENHRY and CDR2 SYGVKD. The CDR3 loop is CASQGGQGGVNTEAFF. CDR3 nucleotide sequence: TGTGCCTCCCAGGGGGGGCAGGGTGGTGTGAACACTGAAGCTTTCTTT.

This clone was seen a handful of times. V and J are TRBV2 and TRBJ2-2, with unresolved D. Germline CDR1 is SNHLY and CDR2 is FYNNEI. V dropped 8 bases and J dropped 5 bases, with 15 bases sitting between them. CDR3 length: 14 amino acids. The CDR3 DNA sequence: TGTGCCAGCGGGATAAACCCTAGAACCGGGGAGCTGTTTTTT. This encodes CASGINPRTGELFF. Supplemented by reference TRBV2 and TRBJ2-2, the full variable domain reads EPEVTQTPSHQVTQMGQEVILRCVPISNHLYFYWYRQILGQKVEFLVSFYNNEISEKSEIFDDQFSVERPDGSNFTLKIRSTKLEDSAMYFCASGINPRTGELFFGEGSRLTVL.

This clone was picked up one time. The genes are TRBV19 and TRBJ1-1, with a weak D call TRBD1 (6 bases). Germline CDR1 is LNHDA and CDR2 is SQIVND (reference sequence). The CDR3 has 14 amino acids. The ends were cut back, 5 bases at V and 1 base at J, with 11 bases in the middle. CDR3 nucleotide sequence: TGTGCCAGTAGTGCGGGACACCCGAACACTGAAGCTTTCTTT. It encodes CASSAGHPNTEAFF.

This clone was seen a handful of times. The chain uses TRBV4-1 and TRBJ1-4; 7 nucleotides agree with TRBD1. The trim removed 0 bases at V and 7 bases at J, leaving 5 bases unmatched. The germline gives CDR1 MGHRA, CDR2 YSYEKL. This CDR3 comprises 15 residues. The CDR3 DNA is TGCGCCAGCAGCCAAGAGACAGGGCCCGGTGAAAAACTGTTTTTT. Protein sequence: CASSQETGPGEKLFF.

The chain employs TRBV11-2 and TRBJ1-2, with TRBD1 identical over 8 bases. Per germline, CDR1 SGHAT and CDR2 FQNNGV. The CDR3 runs 14 residues. Trimming at V came to 5 bases and at J to 5 bases, leaving 7 bases not matched to a gene. The chain's CDR3 is CASSPGTGAYGYTF. In DNA form, the CDR3 reads TGTGCCAGCAGCCCTGGGACAGGCGCGTATGGCTACACCTTC.

The chain is built from TRBV10-1 and TRBJ2-2; no definite D call. Germline loops: CDR1 WNHNN, CDR2 SYGVQD (reference sequence). Deletions cut 2 bases from V and 6 bases from J, with 4 bases between. This CDR3 region has 12 residues. CDR3: CASSEGPGELFF. The CDR3 region has the DNA TGCGCCAGCAGTGAGGGCCCCGGGGAGCTGTTTTTT.

The chain's CDR3 is CASSMDRGEEKLFF. DNA for the CDR3: TGTGCCAGCAGCATGGACAGGGGTGAAGAAAAACTGTTTTTT. The V and J genes are TRBV5-6 and TRBJ1-4, with TRBD1 matching 9 bases. The CDR3 runs 14 residues. Germline V CDR1 and CDR2: SGHDT, YYEEEE. With 4 bases clipped from V and 8 bases from J, the junction kept 6 bases outside the gene matches. The full variable domain, in which reference TRBV5-6 and TRBJ1-4 provide the parts outside the CDR3, is DAGVTQSPTHLIKTRGQQVTLRCSPKSGHDTVSWYQQALGQGPQFIFQYYEEEERQRGNFPDRFSGHQFPNYSSELNVNALLLGDSALYLCASSMDRGEEKLFFGSGTQLSVL.